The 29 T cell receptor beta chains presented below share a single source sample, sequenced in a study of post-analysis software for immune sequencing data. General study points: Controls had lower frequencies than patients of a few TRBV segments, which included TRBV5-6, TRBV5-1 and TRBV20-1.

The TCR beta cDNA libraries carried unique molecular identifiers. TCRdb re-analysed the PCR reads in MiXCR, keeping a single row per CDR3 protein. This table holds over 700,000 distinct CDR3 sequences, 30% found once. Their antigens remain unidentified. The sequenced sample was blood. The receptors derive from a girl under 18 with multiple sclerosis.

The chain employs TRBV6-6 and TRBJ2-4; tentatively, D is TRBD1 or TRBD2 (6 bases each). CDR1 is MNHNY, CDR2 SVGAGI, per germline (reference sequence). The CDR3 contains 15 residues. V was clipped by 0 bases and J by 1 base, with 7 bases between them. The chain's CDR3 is CASSYSGGAKNIQYF. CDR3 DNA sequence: TGTGCCAGCAGTTACTCAGGGGGGGCCAAAAACATTCAGTACTTC.

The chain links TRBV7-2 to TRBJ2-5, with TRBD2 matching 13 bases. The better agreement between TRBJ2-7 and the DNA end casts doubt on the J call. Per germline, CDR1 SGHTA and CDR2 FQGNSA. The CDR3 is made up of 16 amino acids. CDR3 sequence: CASSLETGLAGFEQYF. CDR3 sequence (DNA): TGTGCCAGCAGCTTAGAGACGGGACTAGCGGGATTCGAGCAGTACTTC.

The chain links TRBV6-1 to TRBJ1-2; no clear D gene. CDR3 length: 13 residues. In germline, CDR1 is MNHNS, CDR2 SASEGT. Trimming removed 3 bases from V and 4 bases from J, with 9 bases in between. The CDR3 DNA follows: TGTGCCAGCAGTGAGGACTGGGGCTATGGCTACACCTTC. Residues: CASSEDWGYGYTF.

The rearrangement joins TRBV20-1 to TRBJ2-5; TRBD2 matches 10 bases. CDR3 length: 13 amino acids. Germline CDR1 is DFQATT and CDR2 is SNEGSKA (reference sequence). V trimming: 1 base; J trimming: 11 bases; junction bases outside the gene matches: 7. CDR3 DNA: TGCAGTGCTAGAGTCCTAGCGGGAGTCGTGCAGTACTTC. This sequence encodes CSARVLAGVVQYF.

The CDR3 DNA is TGTGCCATCAAAATGACAGGGGACGTTTACAATGAGCAGTACTTC. It translates to CAIKMTGDVYNEQYF. The chain couples TRBV10-3 to TRBJ2-5; 8 bases agree with TRBD1. The CDR3 has 15 amino acids. V was pared by 7 bases and J by 11 bases, with 18 bases of the junction left unmatched. Germline assignment: CDR1 ENHRY and CDR2 SYGVKD.

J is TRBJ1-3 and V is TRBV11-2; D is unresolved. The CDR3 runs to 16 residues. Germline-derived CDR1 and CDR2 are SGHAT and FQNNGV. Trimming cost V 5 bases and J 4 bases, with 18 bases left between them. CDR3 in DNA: TGTGCCAGCAGCGGCGCCGGTTCTCTCGAGGGAAACACCATATATTTT. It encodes CASSGAGSLEGNTIYF.

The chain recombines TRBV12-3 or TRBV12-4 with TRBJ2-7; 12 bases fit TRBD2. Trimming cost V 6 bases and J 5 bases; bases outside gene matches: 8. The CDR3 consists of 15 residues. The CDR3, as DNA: TGTGCCAGCAGGCCGACTAGCGGGAGTACCCACGAGCAGTACTTC. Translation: CASRPTSGSTHEQYF.

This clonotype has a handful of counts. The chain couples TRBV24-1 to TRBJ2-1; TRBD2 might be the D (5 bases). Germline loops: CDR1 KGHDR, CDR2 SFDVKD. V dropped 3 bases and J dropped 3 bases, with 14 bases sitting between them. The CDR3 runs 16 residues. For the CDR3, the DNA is TGTGCCACCAGTGATCGCCGCGACTATCTCTACAATGAGCAGTTCTTC. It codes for CATSDRRDYLYNEQFF.

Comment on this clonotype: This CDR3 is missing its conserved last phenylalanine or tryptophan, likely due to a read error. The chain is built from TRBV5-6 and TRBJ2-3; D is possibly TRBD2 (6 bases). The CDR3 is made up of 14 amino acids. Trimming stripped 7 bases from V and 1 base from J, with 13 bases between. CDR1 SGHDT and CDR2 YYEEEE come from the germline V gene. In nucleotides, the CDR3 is TGTGCCAGCGGCGGGGCGGGACGCACAGATACGCAGTATTGT. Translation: CASGGAGRTDTQYC.

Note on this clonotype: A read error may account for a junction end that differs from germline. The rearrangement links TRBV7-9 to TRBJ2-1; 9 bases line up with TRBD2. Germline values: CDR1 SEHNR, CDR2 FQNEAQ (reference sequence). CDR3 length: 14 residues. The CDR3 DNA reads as TGTGCCAGCAGCAGACTAGCGGCGCACAATGAGCAGTGCTTC. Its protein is CASSRLAAHNEQCF.

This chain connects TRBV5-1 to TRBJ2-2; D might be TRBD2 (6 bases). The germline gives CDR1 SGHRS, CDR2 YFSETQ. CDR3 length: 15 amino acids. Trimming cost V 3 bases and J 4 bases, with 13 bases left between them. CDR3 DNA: TGCGCCAGCAGCTGGTGGGACTCTTTCACCGGGGAGCTGTTTTTT. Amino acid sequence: CASSWWDSFTGELFF.

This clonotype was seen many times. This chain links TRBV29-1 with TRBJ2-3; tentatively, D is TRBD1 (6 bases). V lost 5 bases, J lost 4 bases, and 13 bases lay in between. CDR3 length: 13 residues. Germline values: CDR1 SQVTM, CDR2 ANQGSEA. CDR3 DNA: TGCAGCGTTACAGGGTTTGGTGCAGATACGCAGTATTTT. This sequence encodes CSVTGFGADTQYF.

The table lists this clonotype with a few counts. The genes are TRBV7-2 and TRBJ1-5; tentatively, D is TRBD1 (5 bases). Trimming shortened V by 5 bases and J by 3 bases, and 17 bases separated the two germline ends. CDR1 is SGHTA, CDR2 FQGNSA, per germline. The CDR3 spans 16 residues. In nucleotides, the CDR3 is TGTGCCAGCAGCCCGAGAATGACAGAAAACAATCAGCCCCAGCATTTT. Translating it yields CASSPRMTENNQPQHF.

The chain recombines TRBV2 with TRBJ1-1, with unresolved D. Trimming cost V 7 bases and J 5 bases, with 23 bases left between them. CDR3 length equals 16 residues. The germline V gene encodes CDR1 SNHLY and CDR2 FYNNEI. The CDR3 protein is CASTLSVAPGGTEAFF. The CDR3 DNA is TGTGCCAGCACACTATCAGTGGCACCTGGCGGGACTGAAGCTTTCTTT.

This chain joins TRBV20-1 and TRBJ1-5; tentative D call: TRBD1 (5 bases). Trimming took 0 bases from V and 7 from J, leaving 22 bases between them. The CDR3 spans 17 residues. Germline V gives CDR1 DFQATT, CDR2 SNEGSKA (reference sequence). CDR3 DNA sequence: TGCAGTGCTAGAGATGGTTTTACGGGCAGGGCGAAACAGCCCCAGCATTTT. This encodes CSARDGFTGRAKQPQHF.

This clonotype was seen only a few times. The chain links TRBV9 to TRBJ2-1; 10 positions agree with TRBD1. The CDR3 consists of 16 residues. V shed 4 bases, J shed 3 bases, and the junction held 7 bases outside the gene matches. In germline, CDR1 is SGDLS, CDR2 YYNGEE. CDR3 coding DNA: TGTGCCAGCAGCCCCGGACAGGGGGGAGTCTACAATGAGCAGTTCTTC. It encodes CASSPGQGGVYNEQFF. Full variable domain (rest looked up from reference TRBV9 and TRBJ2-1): DSGVTQTPKHLITATGQRVTLRCSPRSGDLSVYWYQQSLDQGLQFLIQYYNGEERAKGNILERFSAQQFPDLHSELNLSSLELGDSALYFCASSPGQGGVYNEQFFGPGTRLTVL.

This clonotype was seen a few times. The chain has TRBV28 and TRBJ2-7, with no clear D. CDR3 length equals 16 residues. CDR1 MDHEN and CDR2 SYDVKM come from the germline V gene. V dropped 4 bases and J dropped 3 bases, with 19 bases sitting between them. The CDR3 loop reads CASSSVSGDSNYEQYF. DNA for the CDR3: TGTGCCAGCAGTTCGGTCAGTGGGGATTCCAACTACGAGCAGTACTTC.

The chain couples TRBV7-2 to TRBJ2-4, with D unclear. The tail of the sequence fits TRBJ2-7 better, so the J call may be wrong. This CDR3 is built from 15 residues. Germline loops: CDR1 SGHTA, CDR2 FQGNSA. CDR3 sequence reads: CASSLGSGITYEQYF. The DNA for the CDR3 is TGTGCCAGCAGCTTAGGTTCGGGTATCACCTACGAGCAGTACTTC.

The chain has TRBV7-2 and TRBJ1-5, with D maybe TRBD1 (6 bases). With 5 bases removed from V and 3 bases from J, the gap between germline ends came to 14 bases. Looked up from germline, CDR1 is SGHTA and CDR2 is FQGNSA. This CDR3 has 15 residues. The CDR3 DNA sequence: TGTGCCAGCAGCATCCAGGGGTTAACCAATCAGCCCCAGCATTTT. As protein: CASSIQGLTNQPQHF.

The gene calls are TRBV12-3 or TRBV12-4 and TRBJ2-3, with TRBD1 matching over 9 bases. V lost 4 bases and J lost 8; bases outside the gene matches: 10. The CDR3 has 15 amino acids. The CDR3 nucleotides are TGTGCCAGCAGTTACGGGACAGGGCGAGCAGGTACGCAGTATTTT. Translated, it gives CASSYGTGRAGTQYF.

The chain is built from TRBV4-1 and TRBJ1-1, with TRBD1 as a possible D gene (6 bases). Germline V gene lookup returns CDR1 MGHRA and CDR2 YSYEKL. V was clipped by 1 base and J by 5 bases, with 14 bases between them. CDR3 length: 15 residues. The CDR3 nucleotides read TGCGCCAGCAGCCAAGGACCGGGGGGGCAAACTGAAGCTTTCTTT. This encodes CASSQGPGGQTEAFF.

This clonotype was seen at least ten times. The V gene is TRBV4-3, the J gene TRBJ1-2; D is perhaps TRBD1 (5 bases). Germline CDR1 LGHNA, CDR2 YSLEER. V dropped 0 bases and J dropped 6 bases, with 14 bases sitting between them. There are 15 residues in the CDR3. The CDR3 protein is CASSQDLIRANGYTF. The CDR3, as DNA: TGCGCCAGCAGCCAAGATTTAATCAGGGCCAATGGCTACACCTTC.

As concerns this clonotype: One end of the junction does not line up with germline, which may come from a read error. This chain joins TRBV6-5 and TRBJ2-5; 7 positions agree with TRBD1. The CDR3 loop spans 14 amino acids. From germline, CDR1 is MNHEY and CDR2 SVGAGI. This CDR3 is CASTGTDFQETQCF. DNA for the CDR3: TGTGCCAGCACCGGGACAGATTTCCAAGAGACCCAGTGCTTC.

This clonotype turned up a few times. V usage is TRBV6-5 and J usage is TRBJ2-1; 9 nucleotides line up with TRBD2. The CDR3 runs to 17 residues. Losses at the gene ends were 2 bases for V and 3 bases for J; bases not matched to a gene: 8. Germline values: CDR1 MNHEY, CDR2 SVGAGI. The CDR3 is CASSYRGLAVDYNEQFF. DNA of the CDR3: TGTGCCAGCAGTTACAGGGGACTAGCAGTTGACTACAATGAGCAGTTCTTC.

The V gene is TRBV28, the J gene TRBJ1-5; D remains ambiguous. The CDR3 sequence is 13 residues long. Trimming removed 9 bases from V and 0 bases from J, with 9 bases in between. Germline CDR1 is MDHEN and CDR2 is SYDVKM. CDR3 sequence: CASSDVSNQPQHF. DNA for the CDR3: TGTGCCAGTTCGGACGTTAGCAATCAGCCCCAGCATTTT.

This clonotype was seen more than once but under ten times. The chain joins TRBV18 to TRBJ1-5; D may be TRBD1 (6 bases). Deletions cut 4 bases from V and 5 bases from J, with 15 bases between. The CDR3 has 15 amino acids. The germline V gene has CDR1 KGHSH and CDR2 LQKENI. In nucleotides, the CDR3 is TGTGCCAGCTCACGGGGGGCAGGGATTGATCAGCCCCAGCATTTT. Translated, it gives CASSRGAGIDQPQHF.

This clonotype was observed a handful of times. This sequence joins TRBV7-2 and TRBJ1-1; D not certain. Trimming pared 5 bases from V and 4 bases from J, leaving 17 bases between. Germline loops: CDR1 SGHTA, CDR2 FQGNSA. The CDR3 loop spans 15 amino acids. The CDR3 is CASSHVSNRGTEAFF. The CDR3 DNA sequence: TGTGCCAGCAGCCACGTCAGCAATCGGGGCACTGAAGCTTTCTTT.

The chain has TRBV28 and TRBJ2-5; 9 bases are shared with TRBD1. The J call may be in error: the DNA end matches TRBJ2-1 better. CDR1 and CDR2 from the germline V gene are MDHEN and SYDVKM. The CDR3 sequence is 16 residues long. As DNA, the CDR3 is TGTGCCAGCAGTTTACCCGGGACAGGGTACCAAGAGACCCAGTTCTTC. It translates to CASSLPGTGYQETQFF.

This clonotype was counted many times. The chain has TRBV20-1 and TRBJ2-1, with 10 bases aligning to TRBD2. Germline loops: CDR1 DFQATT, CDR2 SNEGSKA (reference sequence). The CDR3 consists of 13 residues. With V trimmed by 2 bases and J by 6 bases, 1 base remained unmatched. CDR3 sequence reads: CSARLAGVNEQFF. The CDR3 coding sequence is TGCAGTGCTAGACTAGCGGGAGTCAATGAGCAGTTCTTC.